This T cell receptor beta chain was identified in a study of early T cells in non-severe SARS-CoV-2 infection. Study details: The study sequenced bulk RNA from unsorted whole blood, with chains unpaired.

Attachment of unique molecular identifiers was made to individual cDNA molecules. From the 5' RACE reads, TCRdb called clonotypes with MiXCR, one entry per CDR3 protein. The sample carries 100,000 to 120,000 distinct CDR3 sequences, 9% to 14% recorded once. Sequenced: whole blood. This TCR derives from an adult who was a healthcare worker with PCR-confirmed SARS-CoV-2 infection or an uninfected control (not recorded which).

The DNA for the CDR3 is TGTGCCAGCAGCTTAGGCGGGACAGGGGGCGAGAGAGCTTTCTTT. Translating it yields CASSLGGTGGERAFF. The chain carries TRBV7-9 and TRBJ1-1, with 12 bases lining up with TRBD1. The length of the CDR3 is 15 residues. Germline loops: CDR1 SEHNR, CDR2 FQNEAQ (reference sequence). The V segment lost 1 base and the J segment 10 bases; nucleotides outside the gene matches: 7.